These 28 T cell receptor beta chains originate from one sample sequenced in a study of T cell repertoires in cytomegalovirus infection. Their antigen targets remain unknown. One entry per CDR3 protein results from TCRdb running MiXCR on the reads. The sample shows approximately 110,000 distinct CDR3 sequences, 30% of them seen only once. The sequences come from CD8+ T cells from cultured PBMCs, collected from culture after CMV antigen stimulation. These receptor sequences come from a human donor in good health (CMV status not recorded). Some clones in this sample may be carry-over from other donors' samples.

This clonotype was found a few times. This sequence joins TRBV6-2 or TRBV6-3 and TRBJ1-1; D ambiguous. V was shortened by 1 base and J by 1 base, with 4 bases between the two germline ends. The CDR3 spans 13 residues. The germline V gene encodes CDR1 MNHEY and CDR2 SVGEGT. The CDR3: CASSYWQNTEAFF. CDR3 DNA: TGTGCCAGCAGTTACTGGCAGAACACTGAAGCTTTCTTT.

Many counts were recorded for this clonotype. This CDR3 reads CASTPRADMMNTEAFF. The CDR3 coding sequence is TGTGCCAGCACACCTCGGGCAGACATGATGAACACTGAAGCTTTCTTT. V and J are TRBV7-9 and TRBJ1-1; D not certain. The CDR3 totals 16 residues. V gave up 7 bases and J gave up 0 bases, with 18 bases separating them. Germline-derived CDR1 and CDR2 are SEHNR and FQNEAQ (reference sequence).

This chain joins TRBV6-4 and TRBJ1-2; possible D gene TRBD1, 5 bases. CDR3 length: 12 residues. Trimming pared 9 bases from V and 6 bases from J, leaving 14 bases between. Germline V gene data show CDR1 as MRHNA and CDR2 as SNTAGT. Written as DNA, the CDR3 is TGTGCCAGTTCTGGGGGGTCCCATGGCTACACCTTC. Translated: CASSGGSHGYTF.

This clonotype was seen repeatedly, ten times or more. The J gene is TRBJ1-2, the V gene TRBV7-2; maybe TRBD1 (5 bases). CDR3 size: 15 residues. Germline CDR1 is SGHTA and CDR2 is FQGNSA. Trimming stripped 5 bases from V and 6 bases from J, with 19 bases between. The CDR3 sequence is CASSPWDAEENGYTF. CDR3 DNA: TGTGCCAGCAGCCCCTGGGACGCGGAGGAGAATGGCTACACCTTC.

The table lists this clonotype with many counts. This chain connects TRBV27 to TRBJ2-1; no reliable D call. V was cut by 4 bases and J by 0 bases, with 10 bases left in between. The germline V gene has CDR1 MNHEY and CDR2 SMNVEV (reference sequence). The CDR3 extends over 15 amino acids. For the CDR3, the DNA is TGTGCCAGCAGTTCGGACGGAAGCTCCTACAATGAGCAGTTCTTC. Protein: CASSSDGSSYNEQFF.

The chain couples TRBV7-3 to TRBJ2-3, with 9 bases that match TRBD2. Germline-derived CDR1 and CDR2 are SGHTA and FQGTGA. The CDR3 extends over 21 amino acids. V dropped 1 base and J dropped 4; count of bases not matched to a gene: 21. The CDR3 reads CASSLRSTPLIGGGVADTQYF. The CDR3, as DNA: TGTGCCAGCAGCTTAAGGTCGACCCCATTGATTGGCGGGGGGGTGGCAGATACGCAGTATTTT.

A few counts support this clonotype. The chain joins TRBV27 to TRBJ1-1, with D perhaps matching TRBD1 (6 bases). The CDR3 runs 16 residues. V was pared by 5 bases and J by 4 bases, with 20 bases between. Germline loops: CDR1 MNHEY, CDR2 SMNVEV (reference sequence). In nucleotides, the CDR3 is TGTGCCAGCAGTCCCTCGACAGGCCATGTGAGCACTGAAGCTTTCTTT. This gives the protein CASSPSTGHVSTEAFF.

The V call is TRBV27, the J call TRBJ2-7; 9 bases map to TRBD1. Trimming cost V 2 bases and J 5 bases; bases outside gene matches: 7. CDR3 size: 15 residues. Germline V gene sequence: CDR1 MNHEY, CDR2 SMNVEV (reference sequence). The CDR3 reads CASSLTWDRAHEQYF. The CDR3 DNA sequence: TGTGCCAGCAGTTTAACTTGGGACAGGGCCCACGAGCAGTACTTC.

The rearrangement uses TRBV7-6 and TRBJ1-2, with TRBD1 as a possible D gene (5 bases). This CDR3 has 12 residues. Trimming stripped 8 bases from V and 2 bases from J, with 9 bases between. CDR1 is SGHVS and CDR2 is FNYEAQ in the germline V gene. CDR3 loop: CASRTGNYGYTF. Written as DNA, the CDR3 is TGTGCCAGCCGTACAGGCAACTATGGCTACACCTTC.

This clonotype was picked up a small number of times. This chain joins TRBV4-1 and TRBJ2-5; TRBD2 aligns across 8 bases. This CDR3 has 17 amino acids. Germline CDR1 MGHRA, CDR2 YSYEKL. V lost 0 bases and J lost 2; bases outside the gene matches: 8. DNA of the CDR3: TGCGCCAGCAGCCAAGATAGTACTAGCGGAATACAAGAGACCCAGTACTTC. This gives the protein CASSQDSTSGIQETQYF.

This clonotype was seen more than once but under ten times. The chain links TRBV10-3 to TRBJ1-1; 9 bases are shared with TRBD1. CDR3 length: 14 residues. Unmatched junction bases numbered 9, after V lost 11 bases and J lost 2 bases. Germline assignment: CDR1 ENHRY and CDR2 SYGVKD. Here the CDR3 reads CALWTGASNTEAFF. DNA of the CDR3: TGTGCCCTCTGGACAGGGGCCTCAAACACTGAAGCTTTCTTT.

The table lists this clonotype with many counts. The gene calls are TRBV7-2 and TRBJ1-6; the match to TRBD1 covers 7 bases. The CDR3 totals 17 residues. Germline trimming cut 3 bases from V and 4 bases from J; bases unmatched to any gene: 9. Germline V gene sequence: CDR1 SGHTA, CDR2 FQGNSA. CDR3 loop: CASSFKNRGGYNSPLHF. The CDR3 DNA follows: TGTGCCAGCAGCTTTAAAAACAGGGGCGGATATAATTCACCCCTCCACTTT.

The genes are TRBV9 and TRBJ2-3; unclear D gene. V was trimmed by 4 bases and J by 3 bases, leaving 12 bases between them. CDR3 size: 14 residues. Looked up from germline, CDR1 is SGDLS and CDR2 is YYNGEE. The CDR3 loop is CASSPLGATDTQYF. The CDR3 nucleotides read TGTGCCAGCAGCCCACTGGGCGCTACAGATACGCAGTATTTT.

This clonotype was seen more than once but under ten times. The chain has TRBV6-2 or TRBV6-3 and TRBJ2-7; 9 bases are shared with TRBD1. The CDR3 length is 14 residues. Germline V gene sequence: CDR1 MNHEY, CDR2 SVGEGT. V trimming: 5 bases; J trimming: 3 bases; junction bases outside the gene matches: 5. DNA of the CDR3: TGTGCCAGCAGTCGGGACAGGGAGTACTACGAGCAGTACTTC. This sequence encodes CASSRDREYYEQYF.

This chain links TRBV25-1 with TRBJ1-3; a weak D match, TRBD1 (5 bases). Germline loops: CDR1 MGHDK, CDR2 SYGVNS. The CDR3 consists of 19 residues. Between the trimmed V and J ends, which lost 0 bases and 4 bases, there was a span of 22 bases. The CDR3 DNA follows: TGTGCCAGCAGTGAATATCTAGCGGTGGGGCTATCGACAGGAAACACCATATATTTT. This gives the protein CASSEYLAVGLSTGNTIYF. Complete variable domain (other parts from reference TRBV25-1 and TRBJ1-3): EADIYQTPRYLVIGTGKKITLECSQTMGHDKMYWYQQDPGMELHLIHYSYGVNSTEKGDLSSESTVSRIRTEHFPLTLESARPSHTSQYLCASSEYLAVGLSTGNTIYFGEGSWLTVV.

Only a few counts were recorded for this clonotype. J is TRBJ2-3 and V is TRBV20-1, with 8 bases that match TRBD2. The CDR3 is 14 amino acids. Trimming at V came to 6 bases and at J to 5 bases, leaving 10 bases not matched to a gene. Germline V gene sequence: CDR1 DFQATT, CDR2 SNEGSKA (reference sequence). CDR3 coding DNA: TGCAGTGCAATCGACGGGGGGGCCGGAGATACGCAGTATTTT. This codes for CSAIDGGAGDTQYF.

This clonotype was found many times. The V call is TRBV7-8, the J call TRBJ2-7; 7 bases fit TRBD1. Germline V lookup: CDR1 SGHVS, CDR2 FQNEAQ. V shed 5 bases and J 6 bases; nucleotides not matched to a gene: 13. CDR3 length: 15 residues. The CDR3 is CASSRTGEGWGEQYF. DNA for the CDR3: TGTGCCAGCAGCCGTACAGGGGAAGGATGGGGCGAGCAGTACTTC.

The rearrangement links TRBV25-1 to TRBJ2-1, with 9 nucleotides matching TRBD2. From germline, CDR1 is MGHDK and CDR2 SYGVNS. V was clipped by 3 bases and J by 0 bases; unmatched bases: 12. The CDR3 has 19 residues. The DNA for the CDR3 is TGTGCCAGCAGTGAGTACTTTAGCGGGGGTCAAACCTCCTACAATGAGCAGTTCTTC. Its protein product is CASSEYFSGGQTSYNEQFF.

The genes are TRBV20-1 and TRBJ1-1; D not certain. There are 14 residues in the CDR3. Germline CDR1 is DFQATT and CDR2 is SNEGSKA (reference sequence). V lost 0 bases and J lost 2, with 10 bases in between. The CDR3 loop is CSARDFMGNTEAFF. CDR3 in DNA: TGCAGTGCTAGAGATTTTATGGGAAACACTGAAGCTTTCTTT.

This chain joins TRBV9 and TRBJ2-4; 9 bases are shared with TRBD1. The CDR3 contains 17 residues. CDR1 and CDR2 (germline): SGDLS, YYNGEE. Trimming removed 4 bases from V and 3 bases from J; junction bases left unmatched: 11. The CDR3 sequence: CASSSPGTGLGKNIQYF. The CDR3 nucleotides read TGTGCCAGCAGCTCCCCTGGGACAGGGCTGGGCAAAAACATTCAGTACTTC. Full variable domain (missing parts from reference TRBV9 and TRBJ2-4): DSGVTQTPKHLITATGQRVTLRCSPRSGDLSVYWYQQSLDQGLQFLIQYYNGEERAKGNILERFSAQQFPDLHSELNLSSLELGDSALYFCASSSPGTGLGKNIQYFGAGTRLSVL.

V gene TRBV4-1 combines with J gene TRBJ2-3; a weak D match, TRBD2 (5 bases). Germline values: CDR1 MGHRA, CDR2 YSYEKL. The V and J ends lost 4 bases and 3 bases respectively, with 20 bases between them. This CDR3 contains 17 residues. Here the CDR3 reads CASSPVGAAIITDTQYF. CDR3 nucleotide sequence: TGCGCCAGCAGCCCGGTGGGAGCCGCCATAATAACAGATACGCAGTATTTT.

This clonotype was detected many times. The rearrangement joins TRBV19 to TRBJ1-6; D is uncertain. Trimming removed 9 bases from V and 6 bases from J, with 24 bases in between. The CDR3 extends over 17 amino acids. In germline, CDR1 is LNHDA, CDR2 SQIVND (reference sequence). Here the CDR3 reads CARMEGSYSSGNSPLHF. The CDR3 DNA sequence: TGTGCCAGGATGGAAGGCAGCTATTCCTCGGGTAATTCACCCCTCCACTTT. Based on the CDR3 plus reference TRBV19 and TRBJ1-6, the full variable domain is DGGITQSPKYLFRKEGQNVTLSCEQNLNHDAMYWYRQDPGQGLRLIYYSQIVNDFQKGDIAEGYSVSREKKESFPLTVTSAQKNPTAFYLCARMEGSYSSGNSPLHFGNGTRLTVT.

The gene calls are TRBV27 and TRBJ2-7, with D tentatively TRBD2 (6 bases). Trimming took 6 bases from V and 6 from J, leaving 18 bases between them. The germline V gene has CDR1 MNHEY and CDR2 SMNVEV (reference sequence). The CDR3 runs to 14 residues. The DNA of the CDR3 is TGTGCCAGCAGACGGGAGAGAGGGTCATCCGAGCAGTACTTC. It codes for CASRRERGSSEQYF.

The V gene is TRBV4-1, the J gene TRBJ2-7; no definite D call. The CDR3 is 15 residues long. The germline V gene has CDR1 MGHRA and CDR2 YSYEKL. Between the trimmed V and J ends, which lost 0 bases and 3 bases, there was a span of 12 bases. This CDR3 reads CASSQELIQDYEQYF. The CDR3 DNA follows: TGCGCCAGCAGCCAAGAATTGATCCAGGACTACGAGCAGTACTTC.

This clonotype occurred a few times. The V call is TRBV20-1, the J call TRBJ2-7; D may be TRBD1 or TRBD2 (6 bases each). Trimming left V 7 bases short and J 4 bases short, with 14 bases between. In germline, CDR1 is DFQATT, CDR2 SNEGSKA (reference sequence). There are 12 residues in the CDR3. For the CDR3, the DNA is TGCAGTGGTATGGGGGGCGATTACGAGCAGTACTTC. It specifies CSGMGGDYEQYF.

This chain uses TRBV6-2 or TRBV6-3 with TRBJ2-7; D uncertain. CDR1 and CDR2 from the germline V gene are MNHEY and SVGEGT. V lost 7 bases to trimming and J lost 7 bases, with 17 bases between them. The CDR3 extends over 13 amino acids. CDR3 sequence: CASTRPVAREQYF. CDR3 nucleotide sequence: TGTGCCAGCACCAGGCCGGTCGCGAGGGAGCAGTACTTC.

This clonotype turned up a few times. The chain uses TRBV6-6 and TRBJ2-1; 8 nucleotides agree with TRBD1. Germline loops: CDR1 MNHNY, CDR2 SVGAGI (reference sequence). The J segment lost 4 bases and the V segment lost 10 bases, leaving 9 bases of the junction unmatched. This CDR3 spans 14 amino acids. This chain's CDR3 is CATRDTGGYNEQFF. In DNA, the CDR3 is TGTGCCACCAGGGACACAGGGGGTTACAATGAGCAGTTCTTC.

This chain connects TRBV11-2 to TRBJ1-2; TRBD1 aligns across 8 bases. Germline CDR1 and CDR2: SGHAT and FQNNGV. V trimming: 5 bases; J trimming: 6 bases; junction bases outside the gene matches: 5. The CDR3 sequence is 13 residues long. As DNA, the CDR3 is TGTGCCAGCAGCCCCGACAGGGGACATGGCTACACCTTC. It translates to CASSPDRGHGYTF.